Sequencing of this TCR beta chain was carried out in a study of blood T cell repertoires in COVID-19. Study in general: The origin of the acute and convalescent COVID-19 samples was the United States, Italy and Spain. From T cells, B-cell-depleted T cells, or PBMCs came the material, which was cDNA or gDNA.

The CDR3 has 13 amino acids. Germline V gives CDR1 SGDLS, CDR2 YYNGEE. Trimming removed 0 bases at V and 6 bases at J, with 10 bases between. Per the authors' pipeline: Amplifying reference gene primers gave estimates of nucleated cell counts. Only in-frame clones appear in the TCRdb table, and some are missing; sequencing was by immunoSEQ multiplex PCR. V and J calls and clone size are as listed in that table; D and trimming were resolved from the DNA. The repertoire includes 100,000 or so clones, roughly 92% of them detected once, and 2% to 2.5% sits in the top ten. The sequence derives from a man aged 50-59 years with active COVID-19. Source material: peripheral blood. This rearrangement joins TRBV9 to TRBJ2-7; D is uncertain. The chain's CDR3 is CASSVGPLLEQYF. DNA of the CDR3: TGTGCCAGCAGCGTAGGGCCCCTCCTCGAGCAGTACTTC.